These T cell receptor beta chains were read from a single sample in a study of blood T cells in healthy people across ages. TCRdb ran MiXCR on the 5' RACE reads and lists one entry per CDR3 protein. The repertoire holds fewer than 900,000 distinct CDR3 sequences, with approximately 39% as singletons. The sample taken for sequencing was blood. These receptors were collected from an older woman in good health. The conserved cysteine and the conserved F or W are not part of the CDR3 here.

v_gene: TRBV5-5
CDR3aa: ASSTPGIQETQY

v_gene: TRBV12-5
CDR3aa: ASGFPHGELF

v_gene: TRBV29-1
CDR3aa: SVEAGVGTEAF

v_gene: TRBV7-6
CDR3aa: ASSLGLGSGVSGELF

v_gene: TRBV19
CDR3aa: ASSRTQGHYQETQY

v_gene: TRBV5-5
CDR3aa: ASSLAEEEWREQF

v_gene: TRBV3-1
CDR3aa: ASSQGYTTVEAF

v_gene: TRBV20-1
CDR3aa: SALATGRYEQY

v_gene: TRBV4-1
CDR3aa: ASSRNVEDMQY

v_gene: TRBV5-5
CDR3aa: ASSLAGTSGRSDEQF

v_gene: TRBV28
CDR3aa: ASSFRQGNTDTQY

v_gene: TRBV10-3
CDR3aa: AIEGDHNEQY

v_gene: TRBV30
CDR3aa: AWSAQVQETQY

v_gene: TRBV12-3/TRBV12-4
CDR3aa: ASSSTGLGDTQY

v_gene: TRBV6-5
CDR3aa: ASRRDRIYGYT

v_gene: TRBV6-2/TRBV6-3
CDR3aa: ASSYTITEPYGYT

v_gene: TRBV7-6
CDR3aa: ASSPHGTAAYEQY

v_gene: TRBV29-1
CDR3aa: SVVPITDTQY

v_gene: TRBV20-1
CDR3aa: SAVRDGDSYEQY

v_gene: TRBV4-3
CDR3aa: ASSQDSGQLGAQY

v_gene: TRBV14
CDR3aa: ASSQVLASGSTDTQY

v_gene: TRBV20-1
CDR3aa: SAIGLAGFSYEQY

v_gene: TRBV6-1
CDR3aa: ASSEALRRNEQF

v_gene: TRBV28
CDR3aa: ASSLNPGTNT

v_gene: TRBV2
CDR3aa: ASTLDRGPYEQY

v_gene: TRBV12-3/TRBV12-4
CDR3aa: ASSLAILPRLAGAVQY

v_gene: TRBV10-3
CDR3aa: AISPQGQGPNEQY

v_gene: TRBV7-2
CDR3aa: ASSLAPDLAETQY

v_gene: TRBV9
CDR3aa: ASSAGRYTSGSSNEQF

v_gene: TRBV20-1
CDR3aa: SARSAGSEQY

v_gene: TRBV7-9
CDR3aa: ASSLTSGNNEQF

v_gene: TRBV12-3/TRBV12-4
CDR3aa: ASSETPGPGGNGYT